Each of the 29 T cell receptor beta chains below was sequenced from the same sample in a study of blood T cell repertoires in COVID-19. The repertoire was sequenced with immunoSEQ multiplex PCR; TCRdb's copy has only in-frame clones and lacks some. This sample has about 160,000 clones, with roughly 80% found just once. The specimen was peripheral blood. These receptors were obtained from a man younger than 30 with active or convalescent COVID-19.

The chain employs TRBV19 and TRBJ1-5, with TRBD1 as a possible D gene (5 bases). This CDR3 region has 16 residues. V lost 7 bases and J 6 bases, leaving 22 bases between the germline ends. Looked up from germline, CDR1 is LNHDA and CDR2 is SQIVND (reference sequence). CDR3 nucleotides: TGTGCCAGTACCCTCAGGGAGGGCAGGGCACCTCAGCCCCAGCATTTT. This gives the protein CASTLREGRAPQPQHF.

In its sample, this clone was seen once. The chain uses TRBV6-5 and TRBJ1-1, with 7 positions matching TRBD1. The V segment lost 4 bases and the J segment 8 bases; nucleotides outside the gene matches: 10. CDR3 length: 14 amino acids. Germline V gene data show CDR1 as MNHEY and CDR2 as SVGAGI. This CDR3 is CASSLSPGQPEAFF. DNA for the CDR3: TGTGCCAGCAGTTTATCTCCGGGACAGCCAGAAGCTTTCTTT.

This clone was seen ten or more times. J is TRBJ2-2 and V is TRBV11-2, with D uncertain. Germline V gives CDR1 SGHAT, CDR2 FQNNGV. V lost 1 base and J lost 4, with 13 bases in between. The CDR3 extends over 16 amino acids. The CDR3 sequence is CASSLVQNSITGELFF. In DNA, the CDR3 is TGTGCCAGCAGCTTAGTACAGAACAGTATCACCGGGGAGCTGTTTTTT.

V gene TRBV19 combines with J gene TRBJ1-2; D perhaps matches TRBD1 (5 bases). CDR1 and CDR2 from the germline V gene are LNHDA and SQIVND (reference sequence). With 6 bases removed from V and 3 bases from J, the gap between germline ends came to 14 bases. The CDR3 loop spans 14 amino acids. In DNA form, the CDR3 reads TGTGCCAGTAGACGGGGGGAACTCGACTATGGCTACACCTTC. Translation gives CASRRGELDYGYTF.

V gene TRBV9 combines with J gene TRBJ1-3; 7 nucleotides match TRBD1. CDR3 length: 18 residues. Germline CDR1 and CDR2: SGDLS and YYNGEE. The V segment lost 0 bases and the J segment 0 bases; nucleotides outside the gene matches: 9. CDR3 nucleotides: TGTGCCAGCAGCGTAGCTCCGGGGACAGCCAACTCTGGAAACACCATATATTTT. It encodes CASSVAPGTANSGNTIYF. Combining the CDR3 with reference TRBV9 and TRBJ1-3 gives the whole variable domain DSGVTQTPKHLITATGQRVTLRCSPRSGDLSVYWYQQSLDQGLQFLIQYYNGEERAKGNILERFSAQQFPDLHSELNLSSLELGDSALYFCASSVAPGTANSGNTIYFGEGSWLTVV.

This clone was seen a few times. V and J are TRBV5-6 and TRBJ1-5; possible D gene TRBD1, 6 bases. The CDR3 covers 16 residues. V was cut by 4 bases and J by 2 bases, with 16 bases left in between. The germline CDR1 and CDR2 sequences are SGHDT and YYEEEE. CDR3 coding DNA: TGTGCCAGCAGCAACAGGGATTTTTCGCGCAATCAGCCCCAGCATTTT. Its translation: CASSNRDFSRNQPQHF.

Note on this clone: In the same sample, other DNA sequences code for this CDR3. V gene TRBV7-2 combines with J gene TRBJ2-3, with TRBD2 as a possible D gene (6 bases). Germline-derived CDR1 and CDR2 are SGHTA and FQGNSA. There are 15 residues in the CDR3. V shed 5 bases and J shed 0 bases, with 12 bases lying between them. CDR3 in DNA: TGTGCCAGCAGCCCGGACTATCTCAGCACAGATACGCAGTATTTT. Translated, it gives CASSPDYLSTDTQYF.

This clone appeared once. This chain links TRBV4-1 with TRBJ1-1; a weak D match, TRBD1 (6 bases). This CDR3 has 18 amino acids. Germline V gene sequence: CDR1 MGHRA, CDR2 YSYEKL. V lost 0 bases to trimming and J lost 0 bases, with 17 bases between them. CDR3: CASSQDPRATGVNTEAFF. Here the CDR3 DNA reads TGCGCCAGCAGCCAAGACCCCCGGGCGACAGGTGTGAACACTGAAGCTTTCTTT.

The chain links TRBV5-5 to TRBJ1-2, with TRBD1 matching over 7 bases. V shed 4 bases, J shed 4 bases, and the junction held 13 bases outside the gene matches. Germline V lookup: CDR1 SGHKS, CDR2 YYEKEE (reference sequence). CDR3 length equals 16 residues. The CDR3 here is CASSPTGAAGGYGYTF. The CDR3 nucleotides are TGTGCCAGCAGCCCAACAGGGGCCGCAGGAGGCTATGGCTACACCTTC.

The rearrangement uses TRBV5-1 and TRBJ1-1; TRBD1 is a possible D gene (5 bases). V lost 0 bases, J lost 4 bases, and 7 bases lay in between. The germline V gene has CDR1 SGHRS and CDR2 YFSETQ. This CDR3 comprises 13 residues. The CDR3 DNA follows: TGCGCCAGCAGCTTGGGTAGGGGCACTGAAGCTTTCTTT. Protein sequence: CASSLGRGTEAFF.

CDR3 region: CASSLQQTSYGYTF. In DNA form, the CDR3 reads TGTGCCAGCAGCCTCCAGCAGACATCCTATGGCTACACCTTC. This chain uses TRBV6-5 with TRBJ1-2; D remains unclear. The ends were cut back, 6 bases at V and 4 bases at J, with 15 bases in the middle. Germline loops: CDR1 MNHEY, CDR2 SVGAGI. The CDR3 loop spans 14 amino acids.

V usage is TRBV4-3 and J usage is TRBJ2-1; 7 bases map to TRBD2. The CDR3 sequence is 14 residues long. Germline assignment: CDR1 LGHNA and CDR2 YSLEER. After removal of 6 bases from V and 6 bases from J, the junction contained 8 bases not matched to a gene. The CDR3 DNA sequence: TGCGCCAGCAGGGTCGGGCTAGCGGCCAATGAGCAGTTCTTC. Translation: CASRVGLAANEQFF.

This chain uses TRBV2 with TRBJ2-7; 8 positions match TRBD2. The length of the CDR3 is 15 residues. V shed 1 base and J 7 bases; nucleotides not matched to a gene: 9. From germline, CDR1 is SNHLY and CDR2 FYNNEI. The CDR3 region is CASSEVASGSREQYF. The CDR3 region has the DNA TGTGCCAGCAGTGAAGTGGCTAGCGGGTCTCGGGAGCAGTACTTC.

The chain couples TRBV10-3 to TRBJ1-2, with TRBD1 identical over 7 bases. This CDR3 contains 15 residues. J was trimmed by 0 bases and V by 3 bases; bases with no gene match: 4. Germline lookup yields CDR1 ENHRY and CDR2 SYGVKD. CDR3 sequence reads: CAISETGDANYGYTF. In nucleotides, the CDR3 is TGTGCCATCAGTGAAACAGGGGATGCTAACTATGGCTACACCTTC.

V is TRBV6-5 and J is TRBJ1-1; weak D call: TRBD1 (5 bases). The V gene's germline CDR1 is MNHEY and CDR2 SVGAGI. V was trimmed by 8 bases and J by 6 bases, leaving 13 bases between them. CDR3 length: 12 amino acids. The CDR3 nucleotides read TGTGCCAGCTCACCAGGGAGGTCTGAAGCTTTCTTT. Translation gives CASSPGRSEAFF.

The chain has TRBV11-1 and TRBJ1-1, with 10 bases matching TRBD1. The CDR3 consists of 15 residues. Losses at the gene ends were 5 bases for V and 2 bases for J; bases not matched to a gene: 5. Germline values: CDR1 SGHAT, CDR2 FQDESV (reference sequence). CDR3 protein: CASSRGTGVNTEAFF. As DNA, the CDR3 is TGTGCCAGCAGCCGGGGGACAGGGGTTAACACTGAAGCTTTCTTT.

This sequence joins TRBV3-1 (or the pseudogene TRBV3-2) and TRBJ2-1, with a possible D match to TRBD1 (5 bases). Germline CDR1 and CDR2: LGHDT and YNNKEL (reference sequence). This CDR3 is built from 13 residues. The V and J ends lost 0 bases and 12 bases respectively, with 12 bases between them. CDR3 loop: CASSQDIRVGQFF. CDR3 sequence (DNA): TGTGCCAGCAGCCAAGATATCAGGGTGGGGCAGTTCTTC.

The chain has TRBV7-9 and TRBJ2-6, with a weak D call TRBD2 (5 bases). V dropped 5 bases and J dropped 4 bases, with 15 bases sitting between them. The CDR3 spans 16 residues. Germline V CDR1 and CDR2: SEHNR, FQNEAQ (reference sequence). CDR3 sequence (DNA): TGTGCCAGCAGCATCATCCTAGCCACCGGGGCCAACGTCCTGACTTTC. It is translated as CASSIILATGANVLTF.

This chain joins TRBV18 and TRBJ1-5; D may be TRBD1 (5 bases). The CDR3 contains 15 residues. V lost 6 bases and J 4 bases, leaving 16 bases between the germline ends. In germline, CDR1 is KGHSH, CDR2 LQKENI. The CDR3 reads CASSPTTPGNQPQHF. As DNA, the CDR3 is TGTGCCAGCTCCCCAACGACCCCAGGGAATCAGCCCCAGCATTTT.

J is TRBJ2-1 and V is TRBV7-2, with D tentatively TRBD2 (6 bases). The CDR3 has 14 residues. Germline CDR1 is SGHTA and CDR2 is FQGNSA. V lost 1 base and J 7 bases, leaving 11 bases between the germline ends. Here the CDR3 DNA reads TGTGCCAGCAGCTTAGAAGTGGGAGGTAATGAGCAGTTCTTC. It translates to CASSLEVGGNEQFF.

The V call is TRBV4-1, the J call TRBJ1-1; no clear D gene. The V gene's germline CDR1 is MGHRA and CDR2 YSYEKL. This CDR3 spans 16 amino acids. Between the trimmed V and J ends, which lost 6 bases and 1 base, there was a span of 18 bases. The CDR3 sequence: CASSHWPKGGNTEAFF. The CDR3 nucleotides are TGCGCCAGCAGTCACTGGCCCAAGGGAGGGAACACTGAAGCTTTCTTT.

This sequence joins TRBV18 and TRBJ2-4; TRBD1 matches at 7 bases. The J segment lost 0 bases and the V segment lost 3 bases, leaving 5 bases of the junction unmatched. The CDR3 has 16 residues. Germline V CDR1 and CDR2: KGHSH, LQKENI. The CDR3 reads CASSPTGALAKNIQYF. The CDR3 bases are TGTGCCAGCTCACCCACAGGGGCCCTAGCCAAAAACATTCAGTACTTC.

The chain carries TRBV7-8 and TRBJ2-1, with TRBD2 identical over 8 bases. The CDR3 is 20 residues long. The trim removed 0 bases at V and 4 bases at J, leaving 17 bases unmatched. Germline V gene data show CDR1 as SGHVS and CDR2 as FQNEAQ. The CDR3 protein is CASSLARGVSGGPHYNEQFF. CDR3 nucleotides: TGTGCCAGCAGCTTAGCGCGTGGTGTAAGCGGGGGACCCCATTACAATGAGCAGTTCTTC.

This clone has only one observation. This chain joins TRBV5-6 and TRBJ1-1; the D gene is possibly TRBD1 (5 bases). Between the trimmed V and J ends, which lost 2 bases and 8 bases, there was a span of 13 bases. CDR3 length: 13 amino acids. Germline V gene data show CDR1 as SGHDT and CDR2 as YYEEEE. CDR3 protein: CASSLTGGKEAFF. In DNA, the CDR3 is TGTGCCAGCAGCTTAACGGGGGGGAAAGAAGCTTTCTTT.

The gene calls are TRBV5-1 and TRBJ1-2; the D gene is possibly TRBD1 (5 bases). The germline V gene has CDR1 SGHRS and CDR2 YFSETQ. The CDR3 sequence is 14 residues long. Trimming stripped 6 bases from V and 3 bases from J, with 15 bases between. CDR3 sequence (DNA): TGCGCCAGCAACACGGGGGAGGGGTACTATGGCTACACCTTC. Protein product: CASNTGEGYYGYTF.

This chain joins TRBV4-1 and TRBJ2-1; 8 positions agree with TRBD2. CDR1 is MGHRA, CDR2 YSYEKL, per germline. This CDR3 has 16 residues. V gave up 4 bases and J gave up 1 base; unmatched junction bases: 6. The chain's CDR3 is CASSPQGGRSYNEQFF. DNA of the CDR3: TGCGCCAGCAGCCCCCAGGGCGGGAGGTCCTACAATGAGCAGTTCTTC.

The V and J genes are TRBV7-6 and TRBJ2-5, with D possibly TRBD2 on 6 matching bases. CDR3 length equals 14 residues. V gave up 2 bases and J gave up 4 bases, with 11 bases separating them. Germline CDR1 SGHVS, CDR2 FNYEAQ. CDR3 protein: CASSLLGGLETQYF. The CDR3 DNA sequence: TGTGCCAGCAGCTTACTTGGGGGACTAGAGACCCAGTACTTC.

The genes are TRBV11-2 and TRBJ2-1, with 7 bases lining up with TRBD1. The CDR3 spans 13 residues. With V trimmed by 5 bases and J by 5 bases, 3 bases remained unmatched. CDR1 and CDR2 (germline): SGHAT, FQNNGV. As DNA, the CDR3 is TGTGCCAGCAGCCGTGACAGGGACAATGAGCAGTTCTTC. Translation: CASSRDRDNEQFF.

This clone has only one observation. The genes are TRBV13 and TRBJ2-7, with D perhaps matching TRBD2 (6 bases). There are 16 residues in the CDR3. Germline values: CDR1 PRHDT, CDR2 FYEKMQ (reference sequence). V gave up 2 bases and J gave up 2 bases, with 16 bases separating them. The CDR3 DNA is TGTGCCAGCAGCTTAAAAATGCAGTGGGGGGCCTACGAGCAGTACTTC. Encoded protein: CASSLKMQWGAYEQYF.